The 8 T cell receptor beta chains below were found in one sample sequenced in a study of T-cell reconstitution after alpha-beta-depleted transplantation in children listed by TCRdb under 2016. The library was produced with PCR. Data came from an Illumina HiSeq 2500. Molecular barcoding was employed in the preparation of TCR libraries, with unique molecular identifiers being used to normalize TCRbeta repertoire quantification. TCRdb trimmed the raw reads at Q25, called clones with MiXCR and kept productive beta chains. Rows with a matching CDR3 protein are joined into one entry that keeps the most common DNA and genes. The sample includes 300,000 to 350,000 distinct CDR3 sequences, with approximately 23% observed a single time. The ten largest account for approximately 9.9% of the sample. What the treatment or condition label conveys for this sample: allogeneic hematopoietic cell transplantation with graft depleted of TCRalphabeta T cells and CD19 B cells.

Source: PBMCs, mostly from graft donor cells, taken 180 days after TCRalphabeta/CD19-depleted stem cell transplant. The receptors here all came from a male patient younger than 18 who had a stem cell transplant for acute lymphoblastic leukemia, so the T cells may come from the graft donor.

There are a few counts of this clonotype. The V and J genes are TRBV7-9 and TRBJ2-7; TRBD1 matches at 7 bases. The CDR3 totals 14 residues. V lost 4 bases, J lost 4 bases, and 7 bases stayed unmatched. Germline V lookup: CDR1 SEHNR, CDR2 FQNEAQ (reference sequence). The CDR3 nucleotides read TGTGCCAGCAGCTCGTGGACAGGACCTTACGAGCAGTACTTC. It yields the protein CASSSWTGPYEQYF.

This clonotype was recorded a few times. The gene calls are TRBV7-3 and TRBJ1-1, with D perhaps TRBD1 (5 bases). Trimming removed 1 base from V and 1 base from J, with 10 bases in between. Germline V lookup: CDR1 SGHTA, CDR2 FQGTGA. CDR3 length: 15 residues. CDR3 coding DNA: TGTGCCAGCAGCTTAAGGCGGGGCAGGAACACTGAAGCTTTCTTT. As protein: CASSLRRGRNTEAFF.

This clonotype was picked up a small number of times. V usage is TRBV12-3 or TRBV12-4 and J usage is TRBJ2-5, with 9 bases fitting TRBD2. The CDR3 has 16 residues. V trimming: 6 bases; J trimming: 5 bases; junction bases outside the gene matches: 13. The CDR3 coding sequence is TGTGCCAGCAGGCCCCTTATAGCGGGAGAGGGTGAGACCCAGTACTTC. This gives the protein CASRPLIAGEGETQYF.

CDR3 region: CASSWGLAGGTGELFF. The CDR3 DNA reads as TGTGCCAGCAGCTGGGGACTAGCGGGAGGCACCGGGGAGCTGTTTTTT. The chain carries TRBV7-9 and TRBJ2-2; 15 nucleotides line up with TRBD2. This CDR3 has 16 residues. The trim removed 4 bases at V and 4 bases at J, leaving 1 base unmatched. Germline assignment: CDR1 SEHNR and CDR2 FQNEAQ (reference sequence).

V gene TRBV20-1 combines with J gene TRBJ2-1, with 8 bases aligning to TRBD2. CDR1 and CDR2 (germline): DFQATT, SNEGSKA (reference sequence). The CDR3 consists of 14 residues. V lost 1 base, J lost 10 bases, and 9 bases stayed unmatched. CDR3 sequence reads: CSARGAGGPEEQFF. The CDR3 DNA follows: TGCAGTGCTAGAGGTGCGGGAGGTCCGGAAGAGCAGTTCTTC.

The sample holds a few counts of this clonotype. V and J are TRBV10-2 and TRBJ2-7; no clear D. CDR1 and CDR2 from the germline V gene are WSHSY and SAAADI. Deletions cut 3 bases from V and 0 bases from J, with 12 bases between. The CDR3 sequence is 15 residues long. For the CDR3, the DNA is TGCGCCAGCAGTGACCCAGTCAGAGGCTCCTACGAGCAGTACTTC. Amino acids: CASSDPVRGSYEQYF.

This sequence joins TRBV12-3 or TRBV12-4 and TRBJ1-2; perhaps TRBD1 as D (5 bases). V dropped 3 bases and J dropped 4 bases, with 9 bases sitting between them. This CDR3 region has 13 residues. The DNA for the CDR3 is TGTGCCAGCAGTTTCTCCGGGACCTATGGCTACACCTTC. Translating it yields CASSFSGTYGYTF.

In nucleotides, the CDR3 is TGTGCCAGCAGACCCTACCGGGATGGGGGCAATGAGCAGTTCTTC. Translation gives CASRPYRDGGNEQFF. V usage is TRBV11-2 and J usage is TRBJ2-1; D may correspond to TRBD1 or TRBD2 (5 bases each). The CDR3 is made up of 15 amino acids. V was pared by 6 bases and J by 6 bases, with 18 bases between. Germline CDR1 SGHAT, CDR2 FQNNGV.